This paragraph covers one TCR beta chain sequence. These data are taken from a study of blood T cell repertoires in COVID-19. Germline CDR1 SGHTS, CDR2 YDEGEE. The CDR3 is made up of 14 amino acids. V was cut by 4 bases and J by 1 base, with 9 bases left in between. Profiling relied on immunoSEQ multiplex PCR, and the TCRdb table lists in-frame clones only, not all of them. The sample has approximately 190,000 clones, around 86% seen once. The source material was peripheral blood. This TCR was sampled from a woman aged 40 to 50 with acute or convalescent COVID-19. The genes are TRBV5-8 and TRBJ1-3; D is perhaps TRBD1 (6 bases). CDR3 nucleotides: TGTGCCAGCAGCCAACAGGGATCTGGAAACACCATATATTTT. Protein product: CASSQQGSGNTIYF. Full variable domain (outside the CDR3, taken from reference TRBV5-8 and TRBJ1-3): EAGVTQSPTHLIKTRGQQATLRCSPISGHTSVYWYQQALGLGLQFLLWYDEGEERNRGNFPPRFSGRQFPNYSSELNVNALELEDSALYLCASSQQGSGNTIYFGEGSWLTVV.